Only a few counts were recorded for the clone carrying this T cell receptor beta chain. What it recognizes is unknown. TCRdb reanalysed the PCR reads using MiXCR and keeps one entry per CDR3 protein. This sample has about 510,000 distinct CDR3 sequences, with about a fifth found just once. Germline CDR1 SGHVS, CDR2 FNYEAQ. Trimming at V came to 2 bases and at J to 3 bases, leaving 13 bases not matched to a gene. The CDR3 extends over 18 amino acids. These data are taken from a study of molecular identifiers for immune sequencing clone quantification. Study results and limitations: A single cell's spiked Jurkat TCR RNA was reportedly detectable among 950,000 to 1,000,000 naive cells. Over 97% of effector molecules, but under 1% in naive cells, were held by clones with more than 20 RNA copies.

V and J are TRBV7-6 and TRBJ2-1; 7 nucleotides line up with TRBD1. Input material: naive CD8+ T cells from blood, with Jurkat cell RNA spiked in. As to subset: FACS-sorted CD8+CD4-CCR7+CD45RA+ naive T cells. The receptor comes from a human donor in good health. Some libraries in this study had Jurkat cell RNA spiked in. CDR3 residues: CASSLNAADRSNYNEQFF. The CDR3, as DNA: TGTGCCAGCAGCTTAAACGCCGCGGACAGGTCTAACTACAATGAGCAGTTCTTC. The variable domain in full, completed from reference TRBV7-6 and TRBJ2-1, reads GAGVSQSPRYKVTKRGQDVALRCDPISGHVSLYWYRQALGQGPEFLTYFNYEAQQDKSGLPNDRFSAERPEGSISTLTIQRTEQRDSAMYRCASSLNAADRSNYNEQFFGPGTRLTVL.